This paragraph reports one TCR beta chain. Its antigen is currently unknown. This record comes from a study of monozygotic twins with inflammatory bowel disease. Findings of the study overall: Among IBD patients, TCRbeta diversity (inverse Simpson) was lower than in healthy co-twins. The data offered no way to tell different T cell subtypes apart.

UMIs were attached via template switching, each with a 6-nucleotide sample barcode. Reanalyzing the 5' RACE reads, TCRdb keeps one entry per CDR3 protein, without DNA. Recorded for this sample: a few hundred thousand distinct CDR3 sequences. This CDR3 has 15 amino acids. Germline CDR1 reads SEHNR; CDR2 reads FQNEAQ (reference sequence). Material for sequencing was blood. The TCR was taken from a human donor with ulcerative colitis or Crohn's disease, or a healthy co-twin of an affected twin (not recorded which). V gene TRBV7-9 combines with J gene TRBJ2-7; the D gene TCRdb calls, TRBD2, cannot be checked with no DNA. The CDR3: CASSLRSSGTGEQYF.